This T cell receptor beta chain was sequenced for a study of blood T cell repertoires in COVID-19. In the study overall: COVID-19 samples, acute and convalescent, were from the United States, Italy and Spain. From T cells, B-cell-depleted T cells, or PBMCs came the material, which was cDNA or gDNA.

Source study methods: Scientists estimated how many nucleated cells there were by amplifying reference gene primers. Sequencing used immunoSEQ multiplex PCR; TCRdb keeps in-frame clones, though not all of them. The DNA gave D and trimming, while V, J and clone size come from that table. Altogether about 190,000 clones are present, roughly 89% being singletons, with the ten largest covering roughly 0.9%. The CDR3 is 13 residues long. The V gene lost 5 bases and the J gene lost 0 bases, with 8 bases spanning the gap. Per the germline V gene, CDR1 is MNHEY and CDR2 is SVGEGT. The chain employs TRBV6-2 or TRBV6-3 and TRBJ2-7; D is ambiguous. The sequenced material came from peripheral blood. The TCR sequence derives from a woman aged 18-29 years who had recovered from COVID-19. CDR3 nucleotide sequence: TGTGCCAGCAGTCCCGACACCTCCTACGAGCAGTACTTC. It translates to CASSPDTSYEQYF.